The 20 T cell receptor beta chains listed next were all sequenced from one sample in a study of T cell changes during pregnancy in multiple sclerosis. Profiling relied on immunoSEQ multiplex PCR, and the TCRdb table lists in-frame clones only, not all of them. Among 35,000 to 50,000 clones listed, approximately 90% were seen once. The starting material was CD8+ T cells from peripheral blood mononuclear cells, obtained in the third trimester of pregnancy. The receptors stem from a female donor with multiple sclerosis, enrolled in a pregnancy study.

CDR3 nucleotides: TGTGCCAGTAGTGGGGTCCCGGGGTACGAGCAGTACTTC. Protein product: CASSGVPGYEQYF. V usage is TRBV19 and J usage is TRBJ2-7; tentative D call: TRBD2 (5 bases). The CDR3 extends over 13 amino acids. V dropped 5 bases and J dropped 4 bases, with 12 bases sitting between them. The germline V gene has CDR1 LNHDA and CDR2 SQIVND (reference sequence).

The J gene is TRBJ2-2, the V gene TRBV6-4; possible D gene TRBD2, 6 bases. V dropped 6 bases and J dropped 7 bases, with 12 bases sitting between them. CDR1 is MRHNA and CDR2 is SNTAGT in the germline V gene. This CDR3 region has 13 residues. For the CDR3, the DNA is TGTGCCAGCAGCCCTAGCGCTAACGGGGAGCTGTTTTTT. This translates into CASSPSANGELFF.

J is TRBJ1-1 and V is TRBV14, with unresolved D. With 0 bases removed from V and 1 base from J, the gap between germline ends came to 15 bases. Per germline, CDR1 SGHDN and CDR2 FVKESK. This CDR3 comprises 17 residues. The CDR3 protein is CASSQDLIPDKNTEAFF. CDR3 nucleotide sequence: TGTGCCAGCAGCCAAGATCTAATACCAGACAAGAACACTGAAGCTTTCTTT.

J is TRBJ2-5 and V is TRBV28, with TRBD2 matching 9 bases. In germline, CDR1 is MDHEN, CDR2 SYDVKM. V shed 3 bases and J 5 bases; nucleotides not matched to a gene: 7. The CDR3 covers 15 residues. For the CDR3, the DNA is TGTGCCAGCAGTTTGCGGACTAGCGCGATGGAGACCCAGTACTTC. Translation gives CASSLRTSAMETQYF.

The chain carries TRBV13 and TRBJ1-2; TRBD1 might be the D (5 bases). V was pared by 3 bases and J by 1 base, with 15 bases between. The CDR3 is 16 residues long. From germline, CDR1 is PRHDT and CDR2 FYEKMQ (reference sequence). The CDR3 region is CASSLWTKGNNYGYTF. CDR3 in DNA: TGTGCCAGCAGCTTGTGGACAAAAGGGAATAACTATGGCTACACCTTC.

V is TRBV7-9 and J is TRBJ2-5, with a weak D call TRBD1 (5 bases). Germline V CDR1 and CDR2: SEHNR, FQNEAQ (reference sequence). The CDR3 is 15 residues long. Trimming removed 1 base from V and 3 bases from J, with 12 bases in between. CDR3 nucleotide sequence: TGTGCCAGCAGCTTAGTTGGTGGGGCCAAAGAGACCCAGTACTTC. Translation: CASSLVGGAKETQYF.

The chain recombines TRBV11-1 with TRBJ1-5, with TRBD1 matching over 7 bases. Germline loops: CDR1 SGHAT, CDR2 FQDESV (reference sequence). V dropped 1 base and J dropped 2; count of bases not matched to a gene: 2. CDR3 size: 15 residues. The CDR3 DNA reads as TGTGCCAGCAGCTTAGACAGGGGTGGCAATCAGCCCCAGCATTTT. This sequence encodes CASSLDRGGNQPQHF.

V and J are TRBV6-1 and TRBJ1-1, with 12 bases aligning to TRBD1. The CDR3 is made up of 16 amino acids. The germline V gene has CDR1 MNHNS and CDR2 SASEGT. The trim removed 4 bases at V and 6 bases at J, leaving 9 bases unmatched. The CDR3 nucleotides are TGTGCCAGCAGTGCCCGGGACAGGGGGCGCATATCTGAAGCTTTCTTT. It codes for CASSARDRGRISEAFF.

The genes are TRBV5-6 and TRBJ1-2, with 7 nucleotides matching TRBD1. After removal of 6 bases from V and 8 bases from J, the junction contained 16 bases not matched to a gene. Germline V gene lookup returns CDR1 SGHDT and CDR2 YYEEEE. The CDR3 runs to 15 residues. The CDR3 is CASTGIGTGVGGYTF. CDR3 nucleotides: TGTGCCAGCACCGGAATCGGAACAGGGGTCGGAGGCTACACCTTC.

The rearrangement joins TRBV6-5 to TRBJ2-7; unclear D gene. This CDR3 has 15 amino acids. Looked up from germline, CDR1 is MNHEY and CDR2 is SVGAGI. Trimming pared 6 bases from V and 2 bases from J, leaving 17 bases between. As DNA, the CDR3 is TGTGCCAGCAGCTGGAGCCCAAATATACCCTACGAGCAGTACTTC. Encoded protein: CASSWSPNIPYEQYF.

The rearrangement uses TRBV13 and TRBJ1-5; 9 nucleotides match TRBD1. The CDR3 runs 14 residues. V was pared by 6 bases and J by 5 bases, with 5 bases of the junction left unmatched. Germline-derived CDR1 and CDR2 are PRHDT and FYEKMQ (reference sequence). The CDR3 sequence is CASSSGQGHQPQHF. In nucleotides, the CDR3 is TGTGCCAGCAGTTCGGGACAGGGTCATCAGCCCCAGCATTTT. Combining the CDR3 with reference TRBV13 and TRBJ1-5 gives the whole variable domain AAGVIQSPRHLIKEKRETATLKCYPIPRHDTVYWYQQGPGQDPQFLISFYEKMQSDKGSIPDRFSAQQFSDYHSELNMSSLELGDSALYFCASSSGQGHQPQHFGDGTRLSIL.

Written as DNA, the CDR3 is TGTGCCAGCAGCTACCTCGGCCAGGGGGAGCAAGAGACCCAGTACTTC. Translation: CASSYLGQGEQETQYF. The chain carries TRBV5-5 and TRBJ2-5, with 7 nucleotides matching TRBD1. The germline V gene has CDR1 SGHKS and CDR2 YYEKEE (reference sequence). There are 16 residues in the CDR3. The trim removed 3 bases at V and 2 bases at J, leaving 10 bases unmatched.

This clone was seen more than once but under ten times. The chain joins TRBV27 to TRBJ1-5, with TRBD1 identical over 7 bases. The germline V gene encodes CDR1 MNHEY and CDR2 SMNVEV (reference sequence). With 6 bases clipped from V and 0 bases from J, the junction kept 2 bases outside the gene matches. The CDR3 contains 14 residues. The CDR3 DNA reads TGTGCCAGCAGGACAGGGTTTAGCAATCAGCCCCAGCATTTT. Translating gives CASRTGFSNQPQHF.

The CDR3 nucleotides are TGTGCCACCAGCAGAGACCCGGCCGGGTTGGCTTTCTTT. It specifies CATSRDPAGLAFF. The chain couples TRBV15 to TRBJ1-1; D is unresolved. The germline V gene encodes CDR1 LNHNV and CDR2 YYDKDF (reference sequence). The CDR3 length is 13 residues. V dropped 0 bases and J dropped 11 bases, with 13 bases sitting between them.

The V gene is TRBV7-3, the J gene TRBJ2-1; 7 nucleotides agree with TRBD2. This CDR3 comprises 15 residues. Germline V gives CDR1 SGHTA, CDR2 FQGTGA. The V segment lost 8 bases and the J segment 10 bases; nucleotides outside the gene matches: 17. The CDR3: CASGPVAGGGSEQFF. As DNA, the CDR3 is TGTGCCAGCGGCCCCGTAGCGGGCGGCGGGTCGGAGCAGTTCTTC.

The genes are TRBV28 and TRBJ2-3; 11 bases agree with TRBD2. Germline V CDR1 and CDR2: MDHEN, SYDVKM. The CDR3 consists of 15 residues. Unmatched junction bases numbered 8, after V lost 10 bases and J lost 2 bases. CDR3: CATGGLAEITDTQYF. The CDR3 DNA follows: TGTGCCACTGGGGGACTAGCGGAGATCACAGATACGCAGTATTTT.

This chain links TRBV27 with TRBJ1-2, with 10 bases identical to TRBD1. CDR1 and CDR2 (germline): MNHEY, SMNVEV (reference sequence). Germline trimming cut 5 bases from V and 3 bases from J; bases unmatched to any gene: 6. This CDR3 comprises 15 residues. CDR3 loop: CASSRTGTGDYGYTF. The DNA of the CDR3 is TGTGCCAGCAGTCGAACCGGGACAGGGGACTATGGCTACACCTTC.

This clone was seen only once. V is TRBV5-6 and J is TRBJ1-5; 8 positions agree with TRBD1. In germline, CDR1 is SGHDT, CDR2 YYEEEE. Trimming took 1 base from V and 3 from J; bases not matched to a gene: 3. The CDR3 covers 15 residues. CDR3 coding DNA: TGTGCCAGCAGCTTGATGCAGGGGGCCAATCAGCCCCAGCATTTT. Protein product: CASSLMQGANQPQHF.

The V gene is TRBV11-1, the J gene TRBJ2-3; 7 bases are a match to TRBD2. This CDR3 spans 15 amino acids. Germline trimming cut 2 bases from V and 4 bases from J; bases unmatched to any gene: 6. Germline V gene sequence: CDR1 SGHAT, CDR2 FQDESV (reference sequence). CDR3 amino acids: CASSLLWEGADTQYF. The CDR3 DNA sequence: TGTGCCAGCAGCTTACTGTGGGAGGGCGCAGATACGCAGTATTTT.

This clone was counted once. The same CDR3 can be traced to other DNA sequences in this sample. The V gene is TRBV5-1, the J gene TRBJ1-1; D perhaps matches TRBD1 (5 bases). Germline V lookup: CDR1 SGHRS, CDR2 YFSETQ. The CDR3 runs to 14 residues. Trimming removed 1 base at V and 1 base at J, with 8 bases between. The DNA of the CDR3 is TGCGCCAGCAGCTTGTGGGGGGGGAACACTGAAGCTTTCTTT. It specifies CASSLWGGNTEAFF.